These T cell receptor beta chains were read from a single sample in a study of T cell changes during pregnancy in multiple sclerosis. Method: immunoSEQ multiplex PCR; TCRdb's copy keeps in-frame clones and lacks some. The data contain around 130,000 clones, 96% of them singletons. Sequenced material: peripheral blood, taken after pregnancy. These receptor sequences come from a female donor with multiple sclerosis, enrolled in a pregnancy study. Each CDR3 is given with its conserved first and last residue. Fields, in order: CDR3 DNA, CDR3 protein, D gene, V gene, clone size, J gene. A D gene is named only where the DNA matches it firmly. The listing skips clone size in some rows; elsewhere it reads once, few, many or a size class.

TGTGCCAGCAGTGAGGAGGGGGCGGGCGGGGTCTACAATGAGCAGTTCTTC | CASSEEGAGGVYNEQFF | - | TRBV2 | - | TRBJ2-1
TGCGCCAGCAGCACCTACCCGACTAGCGGGAGAGGCACCTACAATGAGCAGTTCTTC | CASSTYPTSGRGTYNEQFF | TRBD2 | TRBV5-1 | - | TRBJ2-1
TGTGCCAGCAGCCCATGGCAGGGGGGAGAGACCCAGTACTTC | CASSPWQGGETQYF | - | TRBV13 | - | TRBJ2-5
TGCGCCAGCAGCTCCGGACTAGCTGTCTACGAGCAGTACTTC | CASSSGLAVYEQYF | TRBD2 | TRBV5-1 | - | TRBJ2-7
TGTGCCACCAGCAGAGATCGAGCGGGACAGGTGTACGAGCAGTACTTC | CATSRDRAGQVYEQYF | - | TRBV15 | - | TRBJ2-7
TGCGCCAGCAGCTTGGCGTCTAGCGGAAACTACGAGCAGTACTTC | CASSLASSGNYEQYF | TRBD2 | TRBV5-1 | - | TRBJ2-7
TGTGCCAGCAGCCAAAGCCCGACTAGCGGCGCCTACAATGAGCAGTTCTTC | CASSQSPTSGAYNEQFF | TRBD2 | TRBV14 | - | TRBJ2-1
TGTGCCAGCAGCCGGACAGGCACAGATACGCAGTATTTT | CASSRTGTDTQYF | - | TRBV9 | - | TRBJ2-3
TGTGCCAGCAGCTCGACCCGAGCGACCTACGAGCAGTACTTC | CASSSTRATYEQYF | - | TRBV11-1 | - | TRBJ2-7
TGTGCCAGCAGTATTCGAGTGGTCCGAAGGGAGGGCCCCCCCAACTATGGCTACACCTTC | CASSIRVVRREGPPNYGYTF | - | TRBV19 | - | TRBJ1-2
TGTGCCAGCAGCGGAGGGGGTAGCGGGAGAGGAAGCGAGCAGTACTTC | CASSGGGSGRGSEQYF | TRBD2 | TRBV9 | - | TRBJ2-7
TGTGCCAGCAGCCAAACACTGAACACTGAAGCTTTCTTT | CASSQTLNTEAFF | - | TRBV7-3 | - | TRBJ1-1
TGTGCCAGCAGCGTAGTCCCGGTCACAGATACGCAGTATTTT | CASSVVPVTDTQYF | - | TRBV9 | - | TRBJ2-3
TGTGCCAGCAGCTTCGACAGGGATGGCTACACCTTC | CASSFDRDGYTF | TRBD1 | TRBV7-9 | - | TRBJ1-2
TGTGCCAGCAGTTACTTAGGGGGGAACACTGAAGCTTTCTTT | CASSYLGGNTEAFF | - | TRBV6-5 | - | TRBJ1-1
TGTGCCAGCAGCGTAGTACAGGGATATACTGAAGCTTTCTTT | CASSVVQGYTEAFF | - | TRBV9 | - | TRBJ1-1
TGTGCCATCAGTGAATCAGGGAGGGAGACCCAGTACTTC | CAISESGRETQYF | - | TRBV10-3 | once | TRBJ2-5
TGTGCCAGCAGCTTATCCCCGGTTAGTTTGGCTTTCTTT | CASSLSPVSLAFF | - | TRBV11-3 | - | TRBJ1-1
TGTGCCACCAGCGACCGACTCGGACTAGCGTTTGATACGCAGTATTTT | CATSDRLGLAFDTQYF | TRBD2 | TRBV15 | - | TRBJ2-3
TGTGCCTGGACGGACAGGGGAACCGGGGAGCTGTTTTTT | CAWTDRGTGELFF | TRBD1 | TRBV30 | - | TRBJ2-2
TGTGCCAGCAGCTTGGGCGGGATCAATGAGCAGTTCTTC | CASSLGGINEQFF | - | TRBV7-3 | - | TRBJ2-1
TGTGCCAGCAGCTCATCCGGGACAGGGGCCATGGGAGGGCAGTACTTC | CASSSSGTGAMGGQYF | TRBD1 | TRBV11-1 | - | TRBJ2-7
TGTGCCAGCAGTGAATTAGTAGGCGGGAGCTCCTACAATGAGCAGTTCTTC | CASSELVGGSSYNEQFF | TRBD2 | TRBV6-1 | - | TRBJ2-1
TGTGCCAGCAGCCCTAATCCGACGGGGAGCTCCTACGAGCAGTACTTC | CASSPNPTGSSYEQYF | - | TRBV7-2 | - | TRBJ2-7
TGTGCCAGCAGCTTGGTAAGCGCCTACGAGCAGTACTTC | CASSLVSAYEQYF | - | TRBV5-6 | - | TRBJ2-7
TGTGCCAGCAGCTTGGGCGAAGCCTACGAGCAGTACTTC | CASSLGEAYEQYF | - | TRBV7-2 | - | TRBJ2-7
TGCGCCAGCAGCTTGGACAGCCCCTACGAGCAGTACTTC | CASSLDSPYEQYF | - | TRBV5-1 | - | TRBJ2-7
TGTGCCAGCAGCTTTCTTCCGGGGCAGGGGTCATACGAGCAGTACTTC | CASSFLPGQGSYEQYF | - | TRBV7-9 | - | TRBJ2-7